These 16 T cell receptor beta chains share one sample of origin, sequenced in a study of cytomegalovirus exposure and HLA in healthy donors. Researchers ran the PCR with 60 Vbeta and 13 Jbeta primers. Here immunoSEQ multiplex PCR was the method, and the copy in TCRdb shows in-frame clones only, minus some. The data hold 150,000 or so clones, with around 80% observed a single time. Specimen: PBMCs. All receptors derive from a man between 35 and 55 years old in good health and CMV-seropositive.

The CDR3 DNA reads TGTGCCAGCAGCCCCCGCCGTGTGCTAGAAGCTTTCTTT. Its protein product is CASSPRRVLEAFF. The genes are TRBV11-2 and TRBJ1-1; D gene ambiguous. The CDR3 length is 13 residues. CDR1 and CDR2 from the germline V gene are SGHAT and FQNNGV. With 5 bases removed from V and 8 bases from J, the gap between germline ends came to 15 bases.

J is TRBJ2-7 and V is TRBV7-2; 12 positions match TRBD2. J gave up 7 bases and V 7 bases, and 8 bases lay outside the gene matches. The CDR3 loop spans 14 amino acids. Germline CDR1 SGHTA, CDR2 FQGNSA. The CDR3 here is CASTPLAGGGEQYF. Written as DNA, the CDR3 is TGTGCCAGCACCCCACTAGCGGGAGGTGGGGAGCAGTACTTC.

The J gene is TRBJ2-2, the V gene TRBV30; 9 bases line up with TRBD1. Germline V gives CDR1 GTSNPN, CDR2 SVGIG (reference sequence). Trimming took 4 bases from V and 1 from J; bases not matched to a gene: 7. The CDR3 covers 16 residues. DNA of the CDR3: TGTGCCTGGACCCTAACAGGGGGCAGGAACACCGGGGAGCTGTTTTTT. Its protein is CAWTLTGGRNTGELFF.

The rearrangement links TRBV5-1 to TRBJ2-5, with TRBD1 identical over 11 bases. Germline V gives CDR1 SGHRS, CDR2 YFSETQ. The CDR3 covers 16 residues. Unmatched junction bases numbered 5, after V lost 4 bases and J lost 0 bases. As DNA, the CDR3 is TGCGCCAGCAGCGGGGGGACAGGGGGGTACCAAGAGACCCAGTACTTC. Translated: CASSGGTGGYQETQYF.

J is TRBJ1-5 and V is TRBV6-1, with 8 bases aligning to TRBD1. The CDR3 length is 16 residues. J lost 6 bases, V lost 0 bases, and 7 bases had no gene match. The germline CDR1 and CDR2 sequences are MNHNS and SASEGT. The CDR3 spells CASSEAWPGGSQPQHF. The CDR3 DNA reads TGTGCCAGCAGTGAAGCTTGGCCAGGGGGCAGTCAGCCCCAGCATTTT.

The rearrangement links TRBV5-4 to TRBJ2-7; 7 bases align to TRBD2. V gave up 4 bases and J gave up 3 bases; unmatched junction bases: 13. Germline CDR1 reads SGHNT; CDR2 reads YYREEE (reference sequence). This CDR3 has 16 amino acids. CDR3 coding DNA: TGTGCCAGCAGCCGACTCCTTTCGGGGGGACGCTACGAGCAGTACTTC. Protein product: CASSRLLSGGRYEQYF. The full variable domain, in which reference TRBV5-4 and TRBJ2-7 provide the parts outside the CDR3, is ETGVTQSPTHLIKTRGQQVTLRCSSQSGHNTVSWYQQALGQGPQFIFQYYREEENGRGNFPPRFSGLQFPNYSSELNVNALELDDSALYLCASSRLLSGGRYEQYFGPGTRLTVT.

The chain links TRBV2 to TRBJ2-1, with D possibly TRBD2 on 5 matching bases. V lost 9 bases and J 0 bases, leaving 15 bases between the germline ends. CDR3 length: 15 residues. The germline gives CDR1 SNHLY, CDR2 FYNNEI. The CDR3 reads CASTTSGSSYNEQFF. The CDR3 DNA sequence: TGTGCCAGTACTACCAGCGGTAGCTCCTACAATGAGCAGTTCTTC.

This clone was detected only once. The chain employs TRBV28 and TRBJ2-7; D gene unclear. Trimming left V 5 bases short and J 5 bases short, with 10 bases between. This CDR3 has 12 amino acids. Germline CDR1 reads MDHEN; CDR2 reads SYDVKM. The CDR3 protein is CASSGQADEQYF. The CDR3 DNA is TGTGCCAGCAGTGGGCAGGCCGACGAGCAGTACTTC.

V and J are TRBV7-2 and TRBJ2-3, with TRBD2 identical over 9 bases. This CDR3 comprises 17 residues. The V gene end was trimmed by 1 base and the J gene end by 0 bases; junction bases not matched to a gene: 5. From germline, CDR1 is SGHTA and CDR2 FQGNSA. The CDR3 bases are TGTGCCAGCAGCTTAGACGGACTAGCGTATAGCACAGATACGCAGTATTTT. This encodes CASSLDGLAYSTDTQYF.

V gene TRBV27 combines with J gene TRBJ2-1, with unresolved D. Per germline, CDR1 MNHEY and CDR2 SMNVEV (reference sequence). The CDR3 spans 15 residues. V was shortened by 4 bases and J by 8 bases, with 18 bases between the two germline ends. In DNA form, the CDR3 reads TGTGCCAGCAGTTCTCAGACTTCAAGGAGTTATGAGCAGTTCTTC. Encoded protein: CASSSQTSRSYEQFF.

A few counts support this clone. One end of the junction is discordant with germline, which a read error may explain. V and J are TRBV4-2 and TRBJ1-3; D remains ambiguous. The CDR3 loop spans 13 amino acids. Per the germline V gene, CDR1 is LGHNA and CDR2 is YNFKEQ. The CDR3 DNA is TGTGCCAGCAGCCAAGGCCTGCTTAAGGTGGAGCATTTT. Its protein product is CASSQGLLKVEHF.

The rearrangement links TRBV11-2 to TRBJ2-5; 8 bases map to TRBD2. The assigned J gene may be wrong: the sequence end matches TRBJ2-7 better. The CDR3 extends over 13 amino acids. The germline gives CDR1 SGHAT, CDR2 FQNNGV. CDR3 region: CASSFLAGYEQYF. DNA of the CDR3: TGTGCCAGCAGCTTTCTAGCGGGCTACGAGCAGTACTTC.

This chain connects TRBV12-5 to TRBJ1-2; 8 bases map to TRBD1. This CDR3 comprises 14 residues. Germline V gives CDR1 LGHNT, CDR2 FRNRAP. The junction had 14 bases not matched to a gene; V was cut back by 9 bases and J by 8 bases. The DNA for the CDR3 is TGTGCTAGGGGGAGGACAGGGTCTAAGGGGGGCTACACCTTC. Protein: CARGRTGSKGGYTF. The variable domain in full, completed from reference TRBV12-5 and TRBJ1-2, reads DARVTQTPRHKVTEMGQEVTMRCQPILGHNTVFWYRQTMMQGLELLAYFRNRAPLDDSGMPKDRFSAEMPDATLATLKIQPSEPRDSAVYFCARGRTGSKGGYTFGSGTRLTVV.

This clone was recorded once. The V gene is TRBV7-3, the J gene TRBJ1-1, with D maybe TRBD1 (5 bases). This CDR3 has 14 residues. Trimming took 3 bases from V and 3 from J, leaving 11 bases between them. Germline V gene data show CDR1 as SGHTA and CDR2 as FQGTGA. CDR3 residues: CASSFQGGDTEAFF. The CDR3 DNA reads as TGTGCCAGCAGCTTCCAGGGTGGTGACACTGAAGCTTTCTTT.

V gene TRBV19 combines with J gene TRBJ1-2; 7 bases are a match to TRBD1. V lost 8 bases, J lost 6 bases, and 15 bases stayed unmatched. CDR3 length equals 15 residues. Germline V gene lookup returns CDR1 LNHDA and CDR2 SQIVND (reference sequence). CDR3 bases: TGTGCCAGTCAACGGAGCACAGGGGAAGTGAATGGCTACACCTTC. Its translation is CASQRSTGEVNGYTF.

The genes are TRBV9 and TRBJ1-2; TRBD1 aligns across 7 bases. The CDR3 consists of 13 residues. Losses at the gene ends were 4 bases for V and 4 bases for J; bases not matched to a gene: 4. The germline V gene has CDR1 SGDLS and CDR2 YYNGEE. CDR3 coding DNA: TGTGCCAGCAGCACGACAGGGTTCTATGGCTACACCTTC. As protein: CASSTTGFYGYTF.